This TCR beta chain came from a study of T-cell reconstitution after alpha-beta-depleted transplantation in children (dated by TCRdb to between 2015 and 2016). Study-level background: T-cell immune reconstitution after TCRalphabeta/CD19-depleted allogeneic hematopoietic cell transplantation in children was quantitatively tracked in the study by means of TCR repertoire profiling.

This clonotype was observed a handful of times. What this receptor recognizes is not known. The record has no base qualities; no much larger clone is one base away. The germline V gene (reference sequence) sets CDR1 to DFQATT and CDR2 to SNEGSKA. The CDR3 numbers 15 residues from cysteine through phenylalanine. Only CDR3 DNA remains: 45 bases, in frame from the first base. V loses 6 bases, J loses 7 bases, and the germline ends lie 22 bases apart. Receptor amplification or capture employed PCR. Sequencing used an Illumina HiSeq 2500. Molecular barcoding was employed in the preparation of TCR libraries, with unique molecular identifiers being used to normalize TCRbeta repertoire quantification. In-frame beta chains were kept once TCRdb had trimmed the public reads at Q25 with fastp and called clones with MiXCR. Each entry is one CDR3 protein sequence, shown with its most common DNA and genes. This sample comprises hundreds of thousands of distinct CDR3 sequences, approximately 15% of them detected only once. 0.8% to 1.1% of the sample is taken by the ten largest.

The rearranged segments are TRBV20-1 and TRBJ2-1; TRBD1 is possibly the D segment (5 matching bases). The sequence was obtained from a human donor who donated a stem cell graft to a child with acute myeloid leukemia. The sequencing here drew on PBMCs from the stem cell graft donor, taken from the stem cell graft. The DNA sequence is TGCAGTGCACCCGGCGACAGTCCCTTTTGGAATGAGCAGTTCTTC. This translates into CSAPGDSPFWNEQFF.